Below are 24 T cell receptor beta chains sequenced from a single sample in a study of T cell repertoires in cytomegalovirus infection. These TCRs are of unknown antigen specificity. A single record per CDR3 protein comes from TCRdb applying MiXCR to the reads. This sample has 830,000 or so distinct CDR3 sequences, with approximately 30% found just once. The sequences come from cultured CD8+ T cells from PBMCs, collected from culture after CMV antigen stimulation. The receptors shown here come from a human donor in good health (CMV status not recorded). Some clones in this sample may be carry-over from other donors' samples.

The V call is TRBV7-9, the J call TRBJ2-1; D is undetermined. This CDR3 region has 14 residues. Trimming pared 2 bases from V and 5 bases from J, leaving 10 bases between. CDR1 is SEHNR and CDR2 is FQNEAQ in the germline V gene (reference sequence). For the CDR3, the DNA is TGTGCCAGCAGCTTAAGGGCGGAGAACAATGAGCAGTTCTTC. This translates into CASSLRAENNEQFF.

Note on this clonotype: A much larger clone lies a single base off, so this may be a read error. The genes are TRBV7-6 and TRBJ1-6; D perhaps matches TRBD1 (6 bases). Germline V gene lookup returns CDR1 SGHVS and CDR2 FNYEAQ. V dropped 7 bases and J dropped 7 bases, with 17 bases sitting between them. The CDR3 length is 15 residues. This CDR3 is CASNPPGAGNSPLHF. The CDR3 DNA sequence: TGTGCCAGCAATCCCCCGGGGGCAGGCAATTCACCCCTCCACTTT.

The table lists this clonotype with a few counts. The chain carries TRBV10-3 and TRBJ2-1; D is perhaps TRBD2 (7 bases). Germline loops: CDR1 ENHRY, CDR2 SYGVKD. This CDR3 is built from 17 residues. Trimming stripped 2 bases from V and 7 bases from J, with 21 bases between. CDR3 amino acids: CAISEPRGAPLVNEQFF. The CDR3 bases are TGTGCCATCAGTGAGCCTCGGGGGGCCCCTCTGGTAAATGAGCAGTTCTTC.

This chain links TRBV6-1 with TRBJ1-5; D is ambiguous. Trimming took 3 bases from V and 7 from J, leaving 10 bases between them. CDR3 length: 13 residues. Germline V lookup: CDR1 MNHNS, CDR2 SASEGT. The CDR3 here is CASSDGQVQPQHF. In DNA form, the CDR3 reads TGTGCCAGCAGTGATGGCCAGGTACAGCCCCAGCATTTT.

This chain uses TRBV5-5 with TRBJ2-7; 10 nucleotides agree with TRBD1. After removal of 4 bases from V and 3 bases from J, the junction contained 7 bases not matched to a gene. CDR1 and CDR2 from the germline V gene are SGHKS and YYEKEE (reference sequence). The CDR3 contains 15 residues. This CDR3 reads CASSLFRDRGYEQYF. In DNA, the CDR3 is TGTGCCAGCAGCCTTTTCCGGGACAGGGGCTACGAGCAGTACTTC.

The table lists this clonotype with a few counts. This sequence joins TRBV9 and TRBJ2-2; D not resolved. The V end was cut by 4 bases, the J end by 4 bases, with 11 bases between. The CDR3 sequence is 14 residues long. The germline gives CDR1 SGDLS, CDR2 YYNGEE. CDR3 bases: TGTGCCAGCAGCCCCGGTTCCGCCACCGGGGAGCTGTTTTTT. As protein: CASSPGSATGELFF.

The sample holds many counts of this clonotype. The rearrangement links TRBV7-2 to TRBJ2-3; 10 nucleotides agree with TRBD1. This CDR3 is 18 amino acids long. Trimming cost V 4 bases and J 0 bases; bases outside gene matches: 10. CDR1 SGHTA and CDR2 FQGNSA come from the germline V gene. In DNA, the CDR3 is TGTGCCAGCAGCTCAGAGCCGGGACAGGGGACCAGCACAGATACGCAGTATTTT. Protein: CASSSEPGQGTSTDTQYF.

The rearrangement joins TRBV7-9 to TRBJ1-1; D might be TRBD1 (6 bases). Trimming removed 4 bases from V and 3 bases from J, with 12 bases in between. The CDR3 covers 14 residues. CDR1 is SEHNR and CDR2 is FQNEAQ in the germline V gene (reference sequence). The CDR3 spells CASSYAGVDTEAFF. DNA for the CDR3: TGTGCCAGCAGCTACGCAGGGGTCGACACTGAAGCTTTCTTT.

This clonotype was counted a few times. V and J are TRBV6-6 and TRBJ2-3, with no clear D. Deletions cut 2 bases from V and 2 bases from J, with 5 bases between. The germline V gene encodes CDR1 MNHNY and CDR2 SVGAGI (reference sequence). CDR3 length: 13 amino acids. The CDR3 sequence: CASSYVTTDTQYF. DNA for the CDR3: TGTGCCAGCAGTTACGTCACCACAGATACGCAGTATTTT.

This clonotype has just one count. The V gene is TRBV2, the J gene TRBJ2-3; D uncertain. V was trimmed by 1 base and J by 2 bases, leaving 10 bases between them. This CDR3 has 15 residues. Germline CDR1 and CDR2: SNHLY and FYNNEI. DNA of the CDR3: TGTGCCAGCAGTGAAGATCTAGTGGACACAGATACGCAGTATTTT. Translating it yields CASSEDLVDTDTQYF.

V is TRBV20-1 and J is TRBJ1-5; TRBD1 is a possible D gene (5 bases). This CDR3 is 15 amino acids long. Germline V gives CDR1 DFQATT, CDR2 SNEGSKA (reference sequence). Trimming pared 0 bases from V and 2 bases from J, leaving 11 bases between. The CDR3 is CSARDGRDRNQPQHF. The CDR3 DNA is TGCAGTGCTAGAGATGGAAGGGACCGCAATCAGCCCCAGCATTTT.

There are many counts of this clonotype. The gene calls are TRBV7-2 and TRBJ1-2; the D is unclear. The CDR3 runs to 13 residues. Germline V CDR1 and CDR2: SGHTA, FQGNSA. Trimming removed 2 bases at V and 8 bases at J, with 12 bases between. DNA of the CDR3: TGTGCCAGCAGCTTATCTTCTGTGGAAGGCTACACCTTC. Amino acid sequence: CASSLSSVEGYTF.

The chain has TRBV7-9 and TRBJ1-2, with 9 bases matching TRBD1. V shed 5 bases, J shed 3 bases, and the junction held 10 bases outside the gene matches. The CDR3 has 16 residues. Germline V gene data show CDR1 as SEHNR and CDR2 as FQNEAQ (reference sequence). In DNA form, the CDR3 reads TGTGCCAGCAGCGGCCCGGGACAGGGAGAGGACTATGGCTACACCTTC. Translated: CASSGPGQGEDYGYTF.

J is TRBJ2-1 and V is TRBV19; possibly TRBD2 for D (5 bases). This CDR3 region has 16 residues. V lost 5 bases and J lost 4, with 18 bases in between. Per germline, CDR1 LNHDA and CDR2 SQIVND (reference sequence). The CDR3, as DNA: TGTGCCAGTAGTCCCCGACTTGCGGGCCTGTACAATGAGCAGTTCTTC. Encoded protein: CASSPRLAGLYNEQFF. Filled out from reference TRBV19 and TRBJ2-1, the complete variable domain reads DGGITQSPKYLFRKEGQNVTLSCEQNLNHDAMYWYRQDPGQGLRLIYYSQIVNDFQKGDIAEGYSVSREKKESFPLTVTSAQKNPTAFYLCASSPRLAGLYNEQFFGPGTRLTVL.

CDR3 coding DNA: TGTGCCAGCAGCCCCAACCTGCATCAGCCCCAGCATTTT. Its translation is CASSPNLHQPQHF. This rearrangement joins TRBV4-2 to TRBJ1-5, with D hard to call. This CDR3 contains 13 residues. Germline CDR1 LGHNA, CDR2 YNFKEQ. The V gene lost 4 bases and the J gene lost 5 bases, with 9 bases spanning the gap.

This clonotype showed up just once. This chain links TRBV19 with TRBJ1-5; no definite D call. Germline CDR1 and CDR2: LNHDA and SQIVND (reference sequence). This CDR3 comprises 12 residues. Between the trimmed V and J ends, which lost 11 bases and 3 bases, there was a span of 11 bases. The CDR3 is CAVGRPNQPQHF. The CDR3 bases are TGTGCCGTAGGGAGGCCCAATCAGCCCCAGCATTTT.

This clonotype was detected only a few times. The chain is built from TRBV14 and TRBJ1-2; D remains ambiguous. Trimming left V 4 bases short and J 4 bases short, with 10 bases between. In germline, CDR1 is SGHDN, CDR2 FVKESK. The CDR3 has 13 residues. CDR3 sequence (DNA): TGTGCCAGCAGCCTAGACAATTTCTATGGCTACACCTTC. It yields the protein CASSLDNFYGYTF.

This clonotype was seen a handful of times. The CDR3 is CASSDNGAGELFF. CDR3 sequence (DNA): TGTGCCAGCAGTGATAACGGGGCCGGGGAGCTGTTTTTT. This rearrangement joins TRBV2 to TRBJ2-2; tentatively, D is TRBD2 (5 bases). Germline CDR1 reads SNHLY; CDR2 reads FYNNEI. V lost 3 bases and J lost 6, with 8 bases in between. There are 13 residues in the CDR3.

This clonotype was seen ten or more times. The chain recombines TRBV7-2 with TRBJ2-7, with 9 positions matching TRBD2. Germline CDR1 reads SGHTA; CDR2 reads FQGNSA. This CDR3 is built from 15 residues. V lost 1 base and J lost 3; bases outside the gene matches: 4. CDR3 DNA sequence: TGTGCCAGCAGCTTAGAGGGCGGGAGGGGCTACGAGCAGTACGTC. Protein: CASSLEGGRGYEQYV.

This sequence joins TRBV7-9 and TRBJ2-3; D may be TRBD1 (5 bases). V lost 2 bases to trimming and J lost 4 bases, with 13 bases between them. Germline-derived CDR1 and CDR2 are SEHNR and FQNEAQ (reference sequence). The CDR3 is 15 amino acids. The CDR3 sequence is CASSLQPGSADTQYF. The CDR3 coding sequence is TGTGCCAGCAGCTTACAGCCAGGGTCAGCAGATACGCAGTATTTT.

This clonotype was seen more than once but under ten times. The chain couples TRBV7-9 to TRBJ2-5; no definite D call. Deletions cut 5 bases from V and 2 bases from J, with 21 bases between. This CDR3 is 17 amino acids long. Germline V gives CDR1 SEHNR, CDR2 FQNEAQ (reference sequence). The CDR3 nucleotides are TGTGCCAGCAGCGCCGAGAGGACGGTCCCCTCGCAAGAGACCCAGTACTTC. Amino acid sequence: CASSAERTVPSQETQYF.

This chain uses TRBV7-6 with TRBJ2-3; TRBD1 matches at 9 bases. J gave up 2 bases and V 3 bases, and 9 bases lay outside the gene matches. Germline CDR1 SGHVS, CDR2 FNYEAQ. This CDR3 comprises 17 residues. CDR3 sequence: CASSLFLGTGNTDTQYF. CDR3 nucleotides: TGTGCCAGCAGCTTGTTCCTGGGGACAGGGAACACAGATACGCAGTATTTT. The variable domain in full, with the rest retrieved from reference TRBV7-6 and TRBJ2-3, is GAGVSQSPRYKVTKRGQDVALRCDPISGHVSLYWYRQALGQGPEFLTYFNYEAQQDKSGLPNDRFSAERPEGSISTLTIQRTEQRDSAMYRCASSLFLGTGNTDTQYFGPGTRLTVL.

This clonotype was counted a few times. The chain joins TRBV15 to TRBJ1-4; tentatively, D is TRBD1 (6 bases). Trimming left V 0 bases short and J 7 bases short, with 9 bases between. Germline loops: CDR1 LNHNV, CDR2 YYDKDF (reference sequence). The CDR3 has 14 amino acids. The CDR3 is CATSREGAREKLFF. CDR3 sequence (DNA): TGTGCCACCAGCAGAGAGGGGGCGCGTGAAAAACTGTTTTTT.

The V gene is TRBV6-5, the J gene TRBJ2-1; 10 nucleotides match TRBD2. The CDR3 has 15 amino acids. CDR1 MNHEY and CDR2 SVGAGI come from the germline V gene. Losses at the gene ends were 4 bases for V and 5 bases for J; bases not matched to a gene: 5. The CDR3 reads CASSWNSGGNNEQFF. DNA of the CDR3: TGTGCCAGCAGTTGGAATAGCGGGGGGAACAATGAGCAGTTCTTC.